The rows below give T cell receptor beta chains drawn from one sample of a study of identical twins. TCRdb recomputed calls from the 5' RACE reads with MiXCR, one row per CDR3 protein. The sample includes around 1.7 million distinct CDR3 sequences, under 35% of them seen just once. Sequencing input: cord blood. The source of these receptors is a newborn girl in good health. The CDR3 runs from the conserved cysteine through the conserved F or W. The order of the fields is J gene, D gene, clone size, V gene, CDR3 protein, CDR3 DNA. The D gene is left open where the match is weak. A row's size may be missing; if present it is once, few, many or a size class.

j_gene: TRBJ2-3; d_gene: TRBD2; abundance: many; v_gene: TRBV4-2; CDR3aa: CASSQELAGSTDTQYF; CDR3nt: TGTGCCAGCAGCCAAGAGCTAGCGGGGTCCACAGATACGCAGTATTTT
j_gene: TRBJ1-2; d_gene: -; abundance: once; v_gene: TRBV20-1; CDR3aa: CSAPEQNYGYTF; CDR3nt: TGCAGTGCCCCAGAACAGAACTATGGCTACACCTTC
j_gene: TRBJ1-6; d_gene: -; abundance: -; v_gene: TRBV25-1; CDR3aa: CASSEWGRDSLGDNSPLHF; CDR3nt: TGTGCCAGCAGTGAATGGGGCAGGGACTCTTTGGGAGATAATTCACCCCTCCACTTT
j_gene: TRBJ2-1; d_gene: -; abundance: -; v_gene: TRBV7-2; CDR3aa: CASSSDPVWQFF; CDR3nt: TGTGCCAGCAGCTCCGATCCCGTTTGGCAGTTCTTC
j_gene: TRBJ2-5; d_gene: -; abundance: many; v_gene: TRBV6-5; CDR3aa: CASRGPVQETQYF; CDR3nt: TGTGCCAGCAGGGGACCTGTACAAGAGACCCAGTACTTC
j_gene: TRBJ2-2; d_gene: -; abundance: -; v_gene: TRBV20-1; CDR3aa: CSARWGTANTGELFF; CDR3nt: TGCAGTGCTAGGTGGGGGACCGCGAACACCGGGGAGCTGTTTTTT
j_gene: TRBJ2-7; d_gene: -; abundance: few; v_gene: TRBV29-1; CDR3aa: CSVELGGGEQYF; CDR3nt: TGCAGCGTTGAGCTGGGGGGCGGCGAGCAGTACTTC
j_gene: TRBJ2-3; d_gene: -; abundance: -; v_gene: TRBV12-3/TRBV12-4; CDR3aa: CASSWGRGRSDTQYF; CDR3nt: TGTGCCAGCAGCTGGGGCAGGGGGAGGTCAGATACGCAGTATTTT
j_gene: TRBJ1-6; d_gene: TRBD1; abundance: -; v_gene: TRBV6-5; CDR3aa: CASSTGQTYNSPLHF; CDR3nt: TGTGCCAGCAGTACGGGACAGACCTATAATTCACCCCTCCACTTT
j_gene: TRBJ1-1; d_gene: -; abundance: few; v_gene: TRBV30; CDR3aa: CAWSVQMNTEAFF; CDR3nt: TGTGCCTGGAGTGTACAGATGAACACTGAAGCTTTCTTT
j_gene: TRBJ1-2; d_gene: -; abundance: -; v_gene: TRBV7-2; CDR3aa: CASSPRGDNYGYTF; CDR3nt: TGTGCCAGCAGCCCTAGGGGGGATAACTATGGCTACACCTTC
j_gene: TRBJ2-3; d_gene: TRBD2; abundance: -; v_gene: TRBV12-3/TRBV12-4; CDR3aa: CASSFGGRGLTDTQYF; CDR3nt: TGTGCCAGCAGTTTTGGCGGGAGGGGTCTCACAGATACGCAGTATTTT
j_gene: TRBJ2-1; d_gene: TRBD2; abundance: -; v_gene: TRBV5-1; CDR3aa: CASAITSGAYNEQFF; CDR3nt: TGCGCCAGCGCAATTACTAGCGGGGCCTACAATGAGCAGTTCTTC
j_gene: TRBJ2-7; d_gene: TRBD1; abundance: few; v_gene: TRBV3-1; CDR3aa: CASSPLTGYYEQYF; CDR3nt: TGTGCCAGCAGCCCCCTGACAGGGTACTACGAGCAGTACTTC
j_gene: TRBJ2-5; d_gene: -; abundance: -; v_gene: TRBV20-1; CDR3aa: CSASYATNYNEQYF; CDR3nt: TGCAGTGCTAGTTATGCCACAAATTACAATGAGCAGTACTTC
j_gene: TRBJ2-5; d_gene: TRBD2; abundance: -; v_gene: TRBV29-1; CDR3aa: CSVEAPRGGLALQEAQYF; CDR3nt: TGCAGCGTTGAAGCTCCGCGGGGCGGACTAGCGCTCCAAGAGGCCCAGTACTTC
j_gene: TRBJ1-2; d_gene: -; abundance: -; v_gene: TRBV7-2; CDR3aa: CASSLGGSLGMGGYTF; CDR3nt: TGTGCCAGCAGCTTAGGGGGGAGCCTCGGGATGGGAGGCTACACCTTC
j_gene: TRBJ2-2; d_gene: -; abundance: -; v_gene: TRBV28; CDR3aa: CASKVANTGELFF; CDR3nt: TGTGCCAGCAAAGTTGCGAACACCGGGGAGCTGTTTTTT
j_gene: TRBJ2-7; d_gene: TRBD2; abundance: -; v_gene: TRBV12-5; CDR3aa: CASGPVGGAYEQYF; CDR3nt: TGTGCTAGTGGTCCTGTGGGGGGGGCCTACGAGCAGTACTTC
j_gene: TRBJ2-4; d_gene: -; abundance: -; v_gene: TRBV25-1; CDR3aa: CASAPVAKNIQYF; CDR3nt: TGTGCCTCGGCTCCTGTAGCCAAAAACATTCAGTACTTC
j_gene: TRBJ2-3; d_gene: TRBD1; abundance: few; v_gene: TRBV27; CDR3aa: CASSLRTGVTDTQYF; CDR3nt: TGTGCCAGCAGCCTCAGGACAGGAGTCACAGATACGCAGTATTTT
j_gene: TRBJ2-2; d_gene: -; abundance: -; v_gene: TRBV20-1; CDR3aa: CSARDHGYTGELFF; CDR3nt: TGCAGTGCTAGAGATCACGGGTACACCGGGGAGCTGTTTTTT
j_gene: TRBJ1-2; d_gene: TRBD1; abundance: -; v_gene: TRBV6-1; CDR3aa: CASSDTGGALYGYTF; CDR3nt: TGTGCCAGCAGTGATACAGGGGGCGCGCTCTATGGCTACACCTTC
j_gene: TRBJ2-5; d_gene: -; abundance: few; v_gene: TRBV10-3; CDR3aa: CATAGQGQETQYF; CDR3nt: TGTGCCACCGCCGGGCAGGGTCAAGAGACCCAGTACTTC
j_gene: TRBJ1-2; d_gene: -; abundance: few; v_gene: TRBV5-1; CDR3aa: CASSSPDRQAVYGYTF; CDR3nt: TGCGCCAGCAGCTCACCGGACCGTCAGGCCGTCTATGGCTACACCTTC
j_gene: TRBJ2-3; d_gene: TRBD1; abundance: -; v_gene: TRBV4-1; CDR3aa: CASSHRDRPTDTQYF; CDR3nt: TGCGCCAGCAGCCACCGGGACAGGCCCACAGATACGCAGTATTTT
j_gene: TRBJ2-7; d_gene: TRBD1; abundance: few; v_gene: TRBV12-3/TRBV12-4; CDR3aa: CASRDGQGNLYEQYF; CDR3nt: TGTGCCAGCAGGGACGGACAGGGTAACCTCTACGAGCAGTACTTC
j_gene: TRBJ1-2; d_gene: -; abundance: -; v_gene: TRBV27; CDR3aa: CASSDLTGISSNYGYTF; CDR3nt: TGTGCCAGCAGTGACCTTACAGGGATCTCTTCTAACTATGGCTACACCTTC
j_gene: TRBJ2-5; d_gene: -; abundance: -; v_gene: TRBV12-3/TRBV12-4; CDR3aa: CASSLALRGRAGRETQYF; CDR3nt: TGTGCCAGCAGTTTAGCGCTAAGGGGTCGGGCCGGTCGGGAGACCCAGTACTTC
j_gene: TRBJ1-5; d_gene: -; abundance: -; v_gene: TRBV7-9; CDR3aa: CASSSFRGDQPQHF; CDR3nt: TGTGCCAGCAGCTCTTTCAGAGGGGATCAGCCCCAGCATTTT
j_gene: TRBJ2-1; d_gene: -; abundance: few; v_gene: TRBV5-1; CDR3aa: CASSAPSGPAYNEQFF; CDR3nt: TGCGCCAGCAGCGCCCCTTCCGGCCCCGCTTACAATGAGCAGTTCTTC
j_gene: TRBJ2-5; d_gene: TRBD2; abundance: -; v_gene: TRBV4-1; CDR3aa: CASKSGRRSYNEQYF; CDR3nt: TGCGCCAGCAAAAGCGGGAGAAGGTCCTACAATGAGCAGTACTTC
j_gene: TRBJ2-7; d_gene: -; abundance: few; v_gene: TRBV20-1; CDR3aa: CSARPGNDYEQYF; CDR3nt: TGCAGTGCTAGACCGGGTAATGACTACGAGCAGTACTTC
j_gene: TRBJ1-6; d_gene: -; abundance: -; v_gene: TRBV20-1; CDR3aa: CSAPPLQAYNSPLHF; CDR3nt: TGCAGTGCTCCTCCCCTTCAGGCCTATAATTCACCCCTCCACTTT
j_gene: TRBJ2-7; d_gene: -; abundance: -; v_gene: TRBV4-2; CDR3aa: CASSQDGLARDEQYF; CDR3nt: TGTGCCAGCAGCCAAGATGGGCTAGCTAGGGACGAGCAGTACTTC
j_gene: TRBJ2-7; d_gene: -; abundance: -; v_gene: TRBV16; CDR3aa: CASCQTRQAYEQYF; CDR3nt: TGTGCCAGCTGCCAAACCCGACAGGCCTACGAGCAGTACTTC
j_gene: TRBJ2-7; d_gene: -; abundance: -; v_gene: TRBV12-3/TRBV12-4; CDR3aa: CASSLEAFGSYEQYF; CDR3nt: TGTGCCAGCAGTTTGGAAGCCTTCGGCAGCTACGAGCAGTACTTC
j_gene: TRBJ1-2; d_gene: TRBD1; abundance: few; v_gene: TRBV28; CDR3aa: CASSSPSGGGGYTF; CDR3nt: TGTGCCAGCAGTTCCCCGTCAGGGGGGGGTGGCTACACCTTC
j_gene: TRBJ2-3; d_gene: -; abundance: many; v_gene: TRBV3-1; CDR3aa: CASSQPGAADTQYF; CDR3nt: TGTGCCAGCAGCCAACCAGGGGCGGCAGATACGCAGTATTTT
j_gene: TRBJ2-7; d_gene: -; abundance: few; v_gene: TRBV12-5; CDR3aa: CASGPDSYEQYF; CDR3nt: TGTGCTAGTGGACCGGACAGCTACGAGCAGTACTTC
j_gene: TRBJ1-5; d_gene: TRBD1; abundance: few; v_gene: TRBV5-5; CDR3aa: CASSTGQGVNQPQHF; CDR3nt: TGTGCCAGCAGTACGGGACAGGGAGTGAATCAGCCCCAGCATTTT
j_gene: TRBJ2-1; d_gene: -; abundance: -; v_gene: TRBV11-2; CDR3aa: CASSILAEQFF; CDR3nt: TGTGCCAGCAGCATTTTAGCGGAGCAGTTCTTC
j_gene: TRBJ1-1; d_gene: -; abundance: -; v_gene: TRBV4-2; CDR3aa: CASSQSKREITEAFF; CDR3nt: TGTGCCAGCAGCCAAAGTAAGCGGGAAATCACTGAAGCTTTCTTT
j_gene: TRBJ1-1; d_gene: -; abundance: few; v_gene: TRBV7-8; CDR3aa: CASSLRDKNTEAFF; CDR3nt: TGTGCCAGCAGCCTCCGGGACAAAAACACTGAAGCTTTCTTT